This T cell receptor beta chain was found in a study of regulatory T cells in long-lasting Graves disease (dated by TCRdb to the early 2020s). Notes on the research overall: Patients with newly diagnosed Graves' disease had been on antithyroid drugs for under 3 months. Persistent Graves' disease patients were compared with newly diagnosed Graves' disease patients by peripheral blood TCR sequencing and RNA sequencing. The study was registered as a clinical trial and conducted in China. TCR sequencing covered some 13 persistent and roughly 20 newly diagnosed Graves' disease patients, approximately 33 samples in total.

CDR1 SGHRS and CDR2 YFSETQ were looked up in the germline V gene. The CDR3 goes from the cysteine to the phenylalanine over 16 residues. Kept here is only the CDR3 DNA, which spans 48 bases and is read in frame from base 1. Deletion took 0 bases off V and 4 bases off J, with a span of 14 bases between the germline ends. Receptor amplification or capture employed multiplex PCR. Sequencing instrument: Illumina HiSeq 4000. To build TCR beta libraries, CDR3 regions were amplified by Arm-PCR using iRepertoire HTBI primers. Gel purification was performed on PCR products prior to sequencing. The authors processed their data as follows. Gene usage analysis of CDR3 amino acid clonotypes relied on the roughly 60 TRBV and more than twelve TRBJ segments identified across samples. Filtered high-quality paired reads were merged into contigs using COPE and FqMerger. Contigs were aligned with BLAST to IMGT TRBV, TRBD and TRBJ reference genes, and CDR3 was defined per IMGT. Clonotypes above 0.1% frequency were classified as highly expanded clones. Repertoire diversity was measured by Shannon entropy, and V-J evenness by the Gini coefficient. Public clonotypes were defined as clonotypes shared by more than one individual. TCRdb took the public reads, trimmed them with fastp at Q25, ran MiXCR for clone calling and kept in-frame beta chains. Merged by CDR3 protein, the rows form single entries marked with the most common genes and DNA. These V and J calls rely on TCRdb rather than the paper's analysis. The sample table shows over 500,000 distinct CDR3 sequences, and roughly 16% are seen once. The ten largest clonotypes hold 9.5% to 15% of the sample.

The research as a whole found: Persistent disease showed preferential use of TRBV28, TRBJ1-2 and TRBJ2-5, whereas newly diagnosed disease favored TRBV20-1 and TRBJ2-1. Only peripheral blood was studied, because thyroid tissue, the primary lesion, was inaccessible. As a limitation, the authors acknowledged that the small sample size may reduce accuracy. Only the TCR beta chain was sequenced and analyzed. Compared with newly diagnosed patients, persistent Graves' disease patients had lower TCR Shannon entropy and fewer highly expanded clones, which suggests clonal expansion. A larger number of public clonotypes was shared among persistent patients (more than 2,500) than among newly diagnosed patients (approximately 930).

This clonotype was counted ten times or more. Its binding antigen is unknown. No much larger clone is present one base from it, and per-base qualities are unavailable. The time point tag for this specimen amounts to: newly diagnosed GD, antithyroid drugs for less than 3 months. RNA was extracted from PBMCs in TRIzol for both TCR sequencing and RNA sequencing. The diagnosis of Graves' disease followed American Thyroid Association guidelines. Patients for the study were recruited at an endocrinology department in Xi'an, China. From each patient, approximately 9.9 milliliters of peripheral blood was collected into an EDTA anticoagulant tube. Ficoll Paque Plus density gradient separation was used to isolate PBMCs, and no additional T cell sorting was done. An Agilent 2100 Bioanalyzer and agarose gel were used to check RNA quality, and a NanoDrop 2000 was used to measure RNA concentration. The same data also went into a second study, on T cells in Graves' hyperthyroidism and ophthalmopathy. Drawing on the second study: Stable Graves' hyperthyroidism was defined as no progression to ophthalmopathy during 18 months of follow-up. Hyperthyroidism patients were aged 18 to 65 years and newly diagnosed, with disease duration of less than 2 months. Any patient with an uncontrolled infection, another autoimmune disease, pregnancy or lactation was excluded. Diagnoses were based on clinical symptoms, serum thyroxine and TRAb, thyroid ultrasound and orbital computed tomography. For the first round of RT-PCR on the TCR CDR3, the HTBI primer set was used together with the Qiagen OneStep RT-PCR kit. Most expanded thyroid clonotypes (frequency above 0.001) were also detected in blood, a finding suggesting that blood repertoires may reflect thyroid immune responses. A 13 V-J signature model separated ophthalmopathy from stable hyperthyroidism, with roughly 88% sensitivity and roughly 81% specificity in cross-validation and 80%/75% in testing. In validation, the model predicted progression to ophthalmopathy a median of approximately 6.6 months before onset, with about 67% sensitivity and roughly 79% specificity. A discovery cohort of around 100 patients, 43 with Graves' ophthalmopathy and about 58 with stable Graves' hyperthyroidism, was used to find distinguishing TCR V-J signatures. Prospective prediction of ophthalmopathy was tested in an independent validation cohort of fewer than 20 hyperthyroidism patients and 15 to 17 patients who later progressed to ophthalmopathy. The roughly 100 discovery patients were randomly divided into training and test sets at a 7:3 ratio. In more than 5 Graves' hyperthyroidism patients, the study also compared T-cell repertoires from thyroid tissue with T-cell repertoires from blood. After blood sampling, hyperthyroidism patients were treated with methimazole at a starting dose of 30 mg daily, and ophthalmopathy patients were treated with high-dose intravenous methylprednisolone. Libraries were constructed in a second round of multiplex PCR, after which size selection and purification were carried out. The libraries were sequenced on an Illumina HiSeq2000 using paired-end 100 bp reads. SOAPnuke was used to process the raw data, with reads discarded if the reads contained adapters or uncalled bases, had a mean Phred below 15, or lacked an exact constant-primer or identifier match. High-quality paired reads were merged with COPE v1.2.5, and unique nucleotide sequences were defined as clonotypes. MiTCR v1.1 was used to align clonotypes to the IMGT TRBV, TRBD and TRBJ reference segments. Analysis was restricted to V-J combinations with a frequency above 0.0001, which covered about 99% of repertoires. A TCS score was defined as the ratio between F50 (clonal expansion) and ExV (chaos), using BLOSUM62-based TCRdist between CDR3 peptides within each V-J. Welch's t-statistics and random forest reduced some 510 V-J features to roughly 13, which were used in a naive Bayes classifier (R e1071). Sample size was not statistically predetermined, and blinding of investigators to group allocation was not performed. The paper describes TCR Vbeta CDR3 sequencing of fewer than 150 peripheral blood samples, made up of roughly 40 ophthalmopathy patients, over 70 hyperthyroidism patients and 17 progressor patients.

The material sequenced was peripheral blood mononuclear cells (PBMCs), taken at new diagnosis, from a patient treated with antithyroid drugs. This receptor chain uses TRBV5-1 and TRBJ2-1; TRBD1 is a possible D gene, resting on 6 matching bases. The receptor was isolated from a man younger than 35 with Graves disease. Donor details come from another sample of the same person, matched by shared clones. The CDR3 region reads CASSLAPGDTYNEQFF. In nucleotides, the sequence is TGCGCCAGCAGCTTGGCGCCAGGGGATACGTACAATGAGCAGTTCTTC.